These 30 T cell receptor beta chains were sequenced from one sample in a study of cytomegalovirus exposure and HLA in healthy donors (dated by TCRdb to the late 2010s). Library preparation employed the immunoSEQ multiplex PCR assay. A mixture of 60 forward primers for TCR Vbeta segments and 13 reverse primers for TCR Jbeta segments was used in the multiplex PCR. The table was pulled from immuneACCESS by TCRdb, which kept in-frame rearrangements only. Such tables lose some clones; where checked, under half of the loss comes from unresolved V genes, and the rest has no known cause. This sample comprises tens of thousands of clones, about 80% of them detected only once. Of the sample, approximately 5.8% falls within the top ten clones. The sequenced sample was PBMCs. The receptors were sampled from a man between 45 and 60 years old in good health and CMV-seronegative.

The chain couples TRBV11-1 to TRBJ2-5, with TRBD2 matching 14 bases. In germline, CDR1 is SGHAT, CDR2 FQDESV (reference sequence). J lost 0 bases, V lost 5 bases, and 8 bases had no gene match. This CDR3 contains 18 residues. CDR3 protein: CASSQGTSGGGYQETQYF. The CDR3 DNA follows: TGTGCCAGCAGCCAGGGGACTAGCGGGGGCGGGTACCAAGAGACCCAGTACTTC.

The chain recombines TRBV5-1 with TRBJ1-2, with TRBD1 as a possible D gene (5 bases). The CDR3 is 12 residues long. Trimming pared 4 bases from V and 5 bases from J, leaving 9 bases between. Germline V lookup: CDR1 SGHRS, CDR2 YFSETQ. The CDR3 DNA is TGCGCCAGCAGCCGGGACTGGTATGGCTACACCTTC. It codes for CASSRDWYGYTF.

The V gene is TRBV29-1, the J gene TRBJ2-5; weak D call: TRBD1 (6 bases). In germline, CDR1 is SQVTM, CDR2 ANQGSEA. Trimming pared 4 bases from V and 4 bases from J, leaving 7 bases between. The CDR3 is 11 residues long. In DNA form, the CDR3 reads TGCAGCGTTGTAGGGGGAGAGACCCAGTACTTC. This gives the protein CSVVGGETQYF.

This clone was seen only a few times. The V gene is TRBV21-1, the J gene TRBJ2-1; the table's TRBD2 call for D was not verified on the DNA. TRBV21-1 is a recognized pseudogene. CDR3 length: 18 amino acids. The CDR3 spells CASSKALFAGGWMREQFF. The CDR3 coding sequence is TGTGCCAGCAGCAAAGCGCTCTTTGCGGGAGGATGGATGCGTGAGCAGTTCTTC.

This clone was seen a few times. The chain employs TRBV7-9 and TRBJ1-2; D uncertain. The germline V and J ends were trimmed by 4 bases and 5 bases, with 14 bases remaining between them. Per the germline V gene, CDR1 is SEHNR and CDR2 is FQNEAQ (reference sequence). This CDR3 has 14 residues. CDR3 DNA sequence: TGTGCCAGCAGCTCCCCCTCAGGCAGTTATGGCTACACCTTC. Translated, it gives CASSSPSGSYGYTF.

In regard to this clone: An end of the junction differs from the germline gene, which may be a read error. The chain is built from TRBV7-7 and TRBJ2-1; 7 bases match TRBD2. CDR1 and CDR2 (germline): SSHAT, FNYEAQ (reference sequence). The CDR3 runs to 15 residues. This chain's CDR3 is CASSLGTSDYNEQFF. The CDR3 DNA is TGTGCTAGCAGCTTGGGAACTAGCGACTACAATGAGCAGTTCTTC.

The CDR3 protein is CASSATGTGTVANYGYTF. DNA for the CDR3: TGTGCCAGTAGTGCGACCGGGACAGGGACGGTTGCTAACTATGGCTACACCTTC. The rearrangement joins TRBV19 to TRBJ1-2; 9 positions match TRBD1. The CDR3 spans 18 residues. Germline assignment: CDR1 LNHDA and CDR2 SQIVND (reference sequence). J was trimmed by 0 bases and V by 5 bases; bases with no gene match: 13. The complete variable domain, with remaining parts taken from reference TRBV19 and TRBJ1-2, reads DGGITQSPKYLFRKEGQNVTLSCEQNLNHDAMYWYRQDPGQGLRLIYYSQIVNDFQKGDIAEGYSVSREKKESFPLTVTSAQKNPTAFYLCASSATGTGTVANYGYTFGSGTRLTVV.

This clone was counted a few times. The chain carries TRBV18 and TRBJ2-7; 7 nucleotides match TRBD1. Germline V gene lookup returns CDR1 KGHSH and CDR2 LQKENI. The CDR3 runs 16 residues. V lost 5 bases to trimming and J lost 3 bases; unmatched junction nucleotides: 13. The CDR3: CASSSDQDRQRYEQYF. In DNA form, the CDR3 reads TGTGCCAGCTCATCCGACCAGGACAGGCAACGCTACGAGCAGTACTTC.

This CDR3 reads CASLSRPGQGAEAFF. CDR3 DNA sequence: TGTGCCAGCCTTTCCAGACCGGGACAGGGCGCTGAAGCTTTCTTT. The V gene is TRBV6-5, the J gene TRBJ1-1; 9 nucleotides agree with TRBD1. The CDR3 has 15 residues. CDR1 is MNHEY and CDR2 is SVGAGI in the germline V gene. The trim removed 8 bases at V and 6 bases at J, leaving 13 bases unmatched.

V gene TRBV11-3 combines with J gene TRBJ1-1, with D perhaps TRBD1 (5 bases). Germline V gene lookup returns CDR1 SGHNT and CDR2 YENEEA. CDR3 length equals 17 residues. The V and J ends lost 1 base and 1 base respectively, with 16 bases between them. DNA for the CDR3: TGTGCCAGCAGCTTAGGAGAACCAGGGTTACCGAACACTGAAGCTTTCTTT. Amino acids: CASSLGEPGLPNTEAFF.

This chain uses TRBV19 with TRBJ1-4; 9 bases map to TRBD1. Germline V gene sequence: CDR1 LNHDA, CDR2 SQIVND (reference sequence). The CDR3 runs to 18 residues. The V segment lost 6 bases and the J segment 0 bases; nucleotides outside the gene matches: 11. DNA for the CDR3: TGTGCCAGTAGGAAGAAGGGGACAGGGATTGCAACTAATGAAAAACTGTTTTTT. Its protein product is CASRKKGTGIATNEKLFF.

This sequence joins TRBV28 and TRBJ1-3, with TRBD1 matching 8 bases. V shed 7 bases and J 0 bases; nucleotides not matched to a gene: 8. Germline CDR1 reads MDHEN; CDR2 reads SYDVKM. This CDR3 spans 16 amino acids. The CDR3 sequence: CASNPPGTGSGNTIYF. The CDR3 DNA is TGTGCCAGCAACCCGCCCGGGACAGGCTCTGGAAACACCATATATTTT.

The chain combines TRBV30 with TRBJ2-3; 8 positions agree with TRBD2. CDR1 and CDR2 from the germline V gene are GTSNPN and SVGIG (reference sequence). The CDR3 has 15 amino acids. V lost 2 bases to trimming and J lost 1 base; unmatched junction nucleotides: 5. For the CDR3, the DNA is TGTGCCTGGAGTCGGGGGGGCGAGGGCACAGATACGCAGTATTTT. Protein sequence: CAWSRGGEGTDTQYF.

This clone appeared a few times. V is TRBV28 and J is TRBJ1-1; tentatively, D is TRBD1 (6 bases). V was trimmed by 6 bases and J by 5 bases, leaving 22 bases between them. CDR3 length equals 16 residues. The germline CDR1 and CDR2 sequences are MDHEN and SYDVKM. The CDR3 DNA sequence: TGTGCCAGCAGCCCTAACACGGGGGGCGCTGGGACTGAAGCTTTCTTT. Its protein is CASSPNTGGAGTEAFF. Complete variable domain (other parts from reference TRBV28 and TRBJ1-1): DVKVTQSSRYLVKRTGEKVFLECVQDMDHENMFWYRQDPGLGLRLIYFSYDVKMKEKGDIPEGYSVSREKKERFSLILESASTNQTSMYLCASSPNTGGAGTEAFFGQGTRLTVV.

The gene calls are TRBV11-2 and TRBJ1-2, with unresolved D. There are 14 residues in the CDR3. The germline V gene encodes CDR1 SGHAT and CDR2 FQNNGV. The V gene lost 5 bases and the J gene lost 5 bases, with 15 bases spanning the gap. The CDR3, as DNA: TGTGCCAGCAGCGCTCAGAGCGCTGGGTATGGCTACACCTTC. It yields the protein CASSAQSAGYGYTF.

The genes are TRBV7-3 and TRBJ1-1; tentatively, D is TRBD1 (5 bases). V shed 3 bases and J shed 6 bases, with 14 bases lying between them. The CDR3 consists of 14 residues. Germline loops: CDR1 SGHTA, CDR2 FQGTGA. In DNA form, the CDR3 reads TGTGCCAGCAGCTTCGGAGGGGACGGGCCTGAAGCTTTCTTT. Translation: CASSFGGDGPEAFF. Based on the CDR3 plus reference TRBV7-3 and TRBJ1-1, the full variable domain is GAGVSQTPSNKVTEKGKYVELRCDPISGHTALYWYRQSLGQGPEFLIYFQGTGAADDSGLPNDRFFAVRPEGSVSTLKIQRTERGDSAVYLCASSFGGDGPEAFFGQGTRLTVV.

The chain couples TRBV5-1 to TRBJ2-5; D is uncertain. This CDR3 has 13 residues. Germline lookup yields CDR1 SGHRS and CDR2 YFSETQ. V shed 4 bases and J shed 3 bases, with 10 bases lying between them. The CDR3 DNA reads as TGCGCCAGCAGCACAGAAGGTAAAGAGACCCAGTACTTC. Its translation is CASSTEGKETQYF.

V is TRBV6-1 and J is TRBJ1-1; D unresolved. Trimming shortened V by 7 bases and J by 4 bases, and 19 bases separated the two germline ends. The CDR3 has 15 residues. Germline loops: CDR1 MNHNS, CDR2 SASEGT. The CDR3 loop is CASTLGSLGSTEAFF. CDR3 bases: TGTGCCAGCACCCTCGGGAGCCTGGGCAGCACTGAAGCTTTCTTT.

The CDR3 DNA is TGTGCCAGCAAAAAAGGGGGATTTAACAATGAAAAACTGTTTTTT. It yields the protein CASKKGGFNNEKLFF. This sequence joins TRBV27 and TRBJ1-4, with D maybe TRBD1 (6 bases). This CDR3 has 15 amino acids. The ends were cut back, 7 bases at V and 5 bases at J, with 17 bases in the middle. Per germline, CDR1 MNHEY and CDR2 SMNVEV (reference sequence).

This clone was detected once. The same CDR3 also results from other DNA sequences found in this sample. CDR3 sequence reads: CASARTVNTEAFF. The CDR3 nucleotides read TGTGCTAGTGCCCGGACAGTAAACACTGAAGCTTTCTTT. The gene calls are TRBV12-5 and TRBJ1-1; tentative D call: TRBD1 (6 bases). Germline-derived CDR1 and CDR2 are LGHNT and FRNRAP. V was clipped by 7 bases and J by 2 bases, with 11 bases between them. The CDR3 is made up of 13 amino acids.

V usage is TRBV25-1 and J usage is TRBJ1-1; D is uncertain. This CDR3 comprises 11 residues. V was shortened by 8 bases and J by 1 base, with 5 bases between the two germline ends. Per germline, CDR1 MGHDK and CDR2 SYGVNS. In nucleotides, the CDR3 is TGTGCCAGCCACACGAACACTGAAGCTTTCTTT. Translation: CASHTNTEAFF.

The chain joins TRBV7-2 to TRBJ2-7; no firm D call. Germline loops: CDR1 SGHTA, CDR2 FQGNSA. The CDR3 loop spans 16 amino acids. V was pared by 5 bases and J by 2 bases, with 19 bases between. The CDR3 loop reads CASSPASGSLAYEQYF. CDR3 nucleotide sequence: TGTGCCAGCAGCCCAGCGAGTGGCAGCCTGGCCTACGAGCAGTACTTC.

The rearrangement uses TRBV5-1 and TRBJ2-1, with 10 bases identical to TRBD1. V trimming: 4 bases; J trimming: 7 bases; junction bases outside the gene matches: 5. CDR3 length: 14 amino acids. CDR1 and CDR2 from the germline V gene are SGHRS and YFSETQ. The CDR3 sequence is CASSPGQGTNEQFF. The CDR3 DNA reads TGCGCCAGCAGCCCGGGACAGGGGACGAATGAGCAGTTCTTC. Using reference TRBV5-1 and TRBJ2-1 for the parts outside the CDR3, the full variable domain is KAGVTQTPRYLIKTRGQQVTLSCSPISGHRSVSWYQQTPGQGLQFLFEYFSETQRNKGNFPGRFSGRQFSNSRSEMNVSTLELGDSALYLCASSPGQGTNEQFFGPGTRLTVL.

This clone turned up a few times. The chain has TRBV6-6 and TRBJ2-1; TRBD2 might be the D (5 bases). The ends were cut back, 4 bases at V and 3 bases at J, with 7 bases in the middle. CDR1 is MNHNY and CDR2 is SVGAGI in the germline V gene (reference sequence). The CDR3 is 13 residues long. As DNA, the CDR3 is TGTGCCAGCAGTTCAACTAGCTACAATGAGCAGTTCTTC. It yields the protein CASSSTSYNEQFF.

This chain joins TRBV5-1 and TRBJ2-5; a possible D gene is TRBD1 (6 bases). Trimming stripped 4 bases from V and 7 bases from J, with 20 bases between. Germline assignment: CDR1 SGHRS and CDR2 YFSETQ. This CDR3 has 15 amino acids. CDR3 nucleotide sequence: TGCGCCAGCAGCCCACAAGCTCGGGACACGGGGACCCAGTACTTC. Protein sequence: CASSPQARDTGTQYF.

V is TRBV6-5 and J is TRBJ2-1, with 7 bases identical to TRBD2. Germline loops: CDR1 MNHEY, CDR2 SVGAGI. The CDR3 sequence is 16 residues long. V lost 0 bases and J lost 7; bases outside the gene matches: 9. The CDR3 loop is CASSYSFSGLGNEQFF. In DNA form, the CDR3 reads TGTGCCAGCAGTTACTCGTTTAGCGGGTTAGGGAATGAGCAGTTCTTC.

The rearrangement joins TRBV5-1 to TRBJ2-3; no clear D. This CDR3 is 15 amino acids long. Trimming removed 2 bases from V and 2 bases from J, with 12 bases in between. CDR1 and CDR2 (germline): SGHRS, YFSETQ. CDR3 sequence (DNA): TGCGCCAGCAGCTTAGAACTGAGAAACACAGATACGCAGTATTTT. Amino acids: CASSLELRNTDTQYF.

This chain links TRBV28 with TRBJ2-7; possible D gene TRBD2, 5 bases. Trimming cost V 6 bases and J 7 bases, with 16 bases left between them. Germline-derived CDR1 and CDR2 are MDHEN and SYDVKM. CDR3 length equals 13 residues. This chain's CDR3 is CASSPTGVGEQYF. CDR3 bases: TGTGCCAGCAGCCCAACCGGGGTAGGTGAGCAGTACTTC.

V and J are TRBV7-6 and TRBJ1-5; D uncertain. V lost 2 bases and J 1 base, leaving 12 bases between the germline ends. Looked up from germline, CDR1 is SGHVS and CDR2 is FNYEAQ. The CDR3 runs to 16 residues. Here the CDR3 DNA reads TGTGCCAGCAGCTTAAATACCGGAGGCAGCAATCAGCCCCAGCATTTT. Protein sequence: CASSLNTGGSNQPQHF.

This clone was recorded a few times. The chain is built from TRBV19 and TRBJ1-2; unclear D gene. The CDR3 loop spans 13 amino acids. V lost 3 bases, J lost 4 bases, and 9 bases lay in between. Germline loops: CDR1 LNHDA, CDR2 SQIVND (reference sequence). The CDR3 nucleotides are TGTGCCAGTAGTATTGAGCGGTTCTATGGCTACACCTTC. Translated: CASSIERFYGYTF.